One and the same sample provided the 20 T cell receptor beta chains below, sequenced in a study of blood T cell repertoires in COVID-19. TCRdb's table, derived via immunoSEQ multiplex PCR, lists solely in-frame clones and lacks some. Of 30,000 to 40,000 clones in the sample, roughly 86% were seen once. The sample taken for sequencing was peripheral blood. The source is a man at least 80 years old with active or convalescent COVID-19.

The gene calls are TRBV11-2 and TRBJ1-5, with D hard to call. Germline values: CDR1 SGHAT, CDR2 FQNNGV. The CDR3 has 13 amino acids. Trimming removed 1 base at V and 6 bases at J, with 7 bases between. The CDR3, as DNA: TGTGCCAGCAGCTTAGGAACTAGTCAGCCCCAGCATTTT. This codes for CASSLGTSQPQHF.

The chain carries TRBV11-3 and TRBJ2-7, with 8 bases aligning to TRBD2. Germline V gene sequence: CDR1 SGHNT, CDR2 YENEEA. The J segment lost 7 bases and the V segment lost 2 bases, leaving 10 bases of the junction unmatched. The CDR3 spans 15 residues. This chain's CDR3 is CASSLQTGGPREQYF. The CDR3 nucleotides read TGTGCCAGCAGCTTACAGACGGGAGGGCCACGAGAGCAGTACTTC.

In DNA form, the CDR3 reads TGTGCCAGCAGTTTAGACAGGGACTCCTACAATGAGCAGTTCTTC. Its translation is CASSLDRDSYNEQFF. The chain recombines TRBV27 with TRBJ2-1; 7 nucleotides agree with TRBD1. V shed 2 bases and J 0 bases; nucleotides not matched to a gene: 1. CDR3 length: 15 residues. Germline lookup yields CDR1 MNHEY and CDR2 SMNVEV (reference sequence).

J is TRBJ2-3 and V is TRBV5-1; possible D gene TRBD2, 7 bases. The CDR3 extends over 14 amino acids. Germline values: CDR1 SGHRS, CDR2 YFSETQ. V was trimmed by 7 bases and J by 0 bases, leaving 12 bases between them. CDR3 nucleotide sequence: TGCGCCAGCCGCGGGGGCACTAGCACAGATACGCAGTATTTT. Translated: CASRGGTSTDTQYF.

This clone was detected once. V is TRBV11-2 and J is TRBJ1-2, with D perhaps matching TRBD1 (6 bases). The ends were cut back, 1 base at V and 1 base at J, with 13 bases in the middle. Germline lookup yields CDR1 SGHAT and CDR2 FQNNGV. CDR3 length: 16 residues. Here the CDR3 reads CASSLALRGLNYGYTF. CDR3 sequence (DNA): TGTGCCAGCAGCTTAGCCCTCAGGGGTCTTAACTATGGCTACACCTTC. Combining the CDR3 with reference TRBV11-2 and TRBJ1-2 gives the whole variable domain EAGVAQSPRYKIIEKRQSVAFWCNPISGHATLYWYQQILGQGPKLLIQFQNNGVVDDSQLPKDRFSAERLKGVDSTLKIQPAKLEDSAVYLCASSLALRGLNYGYTFGSGTRLTVV.

The table lists this clone with a count of one. J is TRBJ2-1 and V is TRBV5-1; TRBD2 matches at 9 bases. This CDR3 comprises 18 residues. V was pared by 0 bases and J by 1 base, with 8 bases of the junction left unmatched. Germline loops: CDR1 SGHRS, CDR2 YFSETQ. The CDR3: CASSLVGSGSISYNEQFF. DNA of the CDR3: TGCGCCAGCAGCTTGGTGGGTAGCGGGAGTATTTCCTACAATGAGCAGTTCTTC.

The V gene is TRBV9, the J gene TRBJ2-4, with D perhaps matching TRBD1 (5 bases). Germline V lookup: CDR1 SGDLS, CDR2 YYNGEE. V was shortened by 3 bases and J by 7 bases, with 20 bases between the two germline ends. CDR3 length equals 16 residues. The CDR3 loop reads CASSGRQSEPRNIQYF. The CDR3 DNA follows: TGTGCCAGCAGCGGACGACAGTCCGAGCCAAGGAACATTCAGTACTTC. The whole variable domain, remainder taken from reference TRBV9 and TRBJ2-4, is DSGVTQTPKHLITATGQRVTLRCSPRSGDLSVYWYQQSLDQGLQFLIQYYNGEERAKGNILERFSAQQFPDLHSELNLSSLELGDSALYFCASSGRQSEPRNIQYFGAGTRLSVL.

The J gene is TRBJ2-1, the V gene TRBV5-1, with D maybe TRBD2 (6 bases). This CDR3 is 16 amino acids long. V shed 1 base and J shed 0 bases, with 11 bases lying between them. Per the germline V gene, CDR1 is SGHRS and CDR2 is YFSETQ. This CDR3 reads CASSLNPGDSYNEQFF. CDR3 nucleotides: TGCGCCAGCAGCTTGAATCCGGGAGACTCCTACAATGAGCAGTTCTTC.

The CDR3 nucleotides read TGCGCCAGCAGCCAAGATGGGGGGAGGGGTTACGAGCAGTACTTC. Residues: CASSQDGGRGYEQYF. This chain uses TRBV4-3 with TRBJ2-7; 7 nucleotides match TRBD2. Per germline, CDR1 LGHNA and CDR2 YSLEER. V lost 0 bases, J lost 4 bases, and 6 bases stayed unmatched. The CDR3 runs 15 residues.

This chain uses TRBV30 with TRBJ2-3; 9 nucleotides agree with TRBD2. Looked up from germline, CDR1 is GTSNPN and CDR2 is SVGIG (reference sequence). CDR3 length: 14 amino acids. V shed 5 bases, J shed 4 bases, and the junction held 7 bases outside the gene matches. Here the CDR3 DNA reads TGTGCCTGGTTGGCTAGCGGGATGGCAGATACGCAGTATTTT. Residues: CAWLASGMADTQYF.

The chain couples TRBV18 to TRBJ1-4; 7 bases line up with TRBD1. V lost 9 bases and J lost 5; bases outside the gene matches: 9. The length of the CDR3 is 14 residues. Germline CDR1 KGHSH, CDR2 LQKENI. CDR3 amino acids: CASRQGPPNEKLFF. Here the CDR3 DNA reads TGTGCCAGTAGACAGGGACCCCCGAATGAAAAACTGTTTTTT.

CDR3 in amino acids: CASSLSGGGYNEQFF. DNA of the CDR3: TGTGCCAGCAGCTTATCAGGGGGCGGATACAATGAGCAGTTCTTC. V and J are TRBV5-4 and TRBJ2-1, with 8 bases identical to TRBD1. V was clipped by 2 bases and J by 4 bases; unmatched bases: 5. CDR1 and CDR2 (germline): SGHNT, YYREEE (reference sequence). The CDR3 is made up of 15 amino acids.

V is TRBV30 and J is TRBJ2-3, with D perhaps matching TRBD1 (7 bases). V dropped 4 bases and J dropped 5 bases, with 19 bases sitting between them. This CDR3 is 15 amino acids long. Germline-derived CDR1 and CDR2 are GTSNPN and SVGIG (reference sequence). CDR3 in amino acids: CAWMTGKAGKDTQYF. DNA for the CDR3: TGTGCCTGGATGACAGGGAAAGCGGGTAAAGATACGCAGTATTTT.

V and J are TRBV10-3 and TRBJ2-2, with a weak D call TRBD2 (5 bases). The germline V gene encodes CDR1 ENHRY and CDR2 SYGVKD. CDR3 length equals 14 residues. V shed 7 bases and J shed 1 base, with 10 bases lying between them. The CDR3 region is CAITGRENTGELFF. The DNA for the CDR3 is TGTGCCATCACGGGCCGGGAGAACACCGGGGAGCTGTTTTTT.

This chain links TRBV25-1 with TRBJ1-1; TRBD1 matches 11 bases. CDR3 length: 17 amino acids. Germline V lookup: CDR1 MGHDK, CDR2 SYGVNS. J lost 4 bases, V lost 7 bases, and 14 bases had no gene match. CDR3 sequence: CASIPGDRGFGGTEAFF. The CDR3 bases are TGTGCCAGCATCCCAGGGGACAGGGGGTTTGGTGGCACTGAAGCTTTCTTT.

The chain links TRBV20-1 to TRBJ1-1; D might be TRBD1 (6 bases). The V and J ends lost 3 bases and 0 bases respectively, with 11 bases between them. The length of the CDR3 is 14 residues. Germline lookup yields CDR1 DFQATT and CDR2 SNEGSKA (reference sequence). CDR3 sequence: CSASGGRVNTEAFF. The CDR3 DNA reads as TGCAGTGCTAGTGGGGGCAGGGTGAACACTGAAGCTTTCTTT.

The chain links TRBV30 to TRBJ2-5; a weak D match, TRBD2 (5 bases). Per the germline V gene, CDR1 is GTSNPN and CDR2 is SVGIG (reference sequence). Trimming took off 7 bases at V and 4 bases at J, with 16 bases between the two ends. The CDR3 covers 13 residues. The CDR3 here is CALDRAGGETQYF. DNA for the CDR3: TGTGCCTTGGATAGGGCCGGAGGAGAGACCCAGTACTTC. The full variable domain, with the rest looked up from reference TRBV30 and TRBJ2-5, is SQTIHQWPATLVQPVGSPLSLECTVEGTSNPNLYWYRQAAGRGLQLLFYSVGIGQISSEVPQNLSASRPQDRQFILSSKKLLLSDSGFYLCALDRAGGETQYFGPGTRLLVL.

The chain uses TRBV29-1 and TRBJ2-7; 9 bases line up with TRBD1. The germline V gene has CDR1 SQVTM and CDR2 ANQGSEA. The trim removed 0 bases at V and 5 bases at J, leaving 8 bases unmatched. There are 15 residues in the CDR3. The CDR3 protein is CSVEDASGQGNEQYF. CDR3 DNA: TGCAGCGTTGAAGACGCCTCAGGACAGGGGAACGAGCAGTACTTC.

This clone showed up just a few times. This chain links TRBV11-2 with TRBJ2-7; D gene unclear. The CDR3 loop spans 14 amino acids. V gave up 1 base and J gave up 2 bases, with 9 bases separating them. Germline V lookup: CDR1 SGHAT, CDR2 FQNNGV. The CDR3 nucleotides read TGTGCCAGCAGCTTAGCAGGAATTACCTACGAGCAGTACTTC. Protein: CASSLAGITYEQYF.

For this clone: Other DNA variants within this sample encode the same CDR3. This chain links TRBV19 with TRBJ1-5, with 10 positions matching TRBD1. This CDR3 has 15 residues. The V and J ends lost 4 bases and 7 bases, in that order; junction bases with no gene match: 7. The germline CDR1 and CDR2 sequences are LNHDA and SQIVND (reference sequence). The CDR3 coding sequence is TGTGCCAGTAGTACCCCGGGACAGGGGACCCAGCCCCAGCATTTT. This gives the protein CASSTPGQGTQPQHF.